A single sample gave rise to the 6 T cell receptor beta chains below, sequenced in a study of blood T cell repertoires in COVID-19 (dated by TCRdb to about 2020). The receptor library was made with the immunoSEQ multiplex PCR assay. As stored in TCRdb, this immuneACCESS dataset retains in-frame rearrangements with V and J assigned. A fraction of the clones does not appear; measured against another copy, unresolved V genes explain less than half of the discrepancy, and the remainder lacks a known reason. The sample data list around 16,000 clones, and approximately 86% of these were observed just once. The ten largest clonotypes hold 52% of the sample. Sequences were obtained from peripheral blood. Every receptor here comes from a man aged 55 to 69 with acute or convalescent COVID-19.

CDR3 in amino acids: CASSPSLAGQTDTQYF. CDR3 DNA: TGTGCCAGCTCACCTTCACTAGCGGGTCAAACAGATACGCAGTATTTT. The V call is TRBV18, the J call TRBJ2-3, with TRBD2 matching 9 bases. V trimming: 3 bases; J trimming: 3 bases; junction bases outside the gene matches: 7. Germline V CDR1 and CDR2: KGHSH, LQKENI. This CDR3 region has 16 residues. Variable domain in full (rest from reference TRBV18 and TRBJ2-3): NAGVMQNPRHLVRRRGQEARLRCSPMKGHSHVYWYRQLPEEGLKFMVYLQKENIIDESGMPKERFSAEFPKEGPSILRIQQVVRGDSAAYFCASSPSLAGQTDTQYFGPGTRLTVL.

This rearrangement joins TRBV5-1 to TRBJ1-2; 9 bases agree with TRBD1. With V trimmed by 4 bases and J by 4 bases, 11 bases remained unmatched. This CDR3 has 16 amino acids. Germline CDR1 reads SGHRS; CDR2 reads YFSETQ. DNA of the CDR3: TGCGCCAGCAGCACACTACCGGGACAGGGTTTCTATGGCTACACCTTC. It specifies CASSTLPGQGFYGYTF.

J is TRBJ1-3 and V is TRBV9; the D is unclear. The CDR3 extends over 14 amino acids. The germline V gene encodes CDR1 SGDLS and CDR2 YYNGEE. V shed 1 base and J shed 1 base, with 6 bases lying between them. The CDR3 DNA reads TGTGCCAGCAGCGTACAGGCTTCTGGAAACACCATATATTTT. Its translation is CASSVQASGNTIYF.

The chain uses TRBV29-1 and TRBJ1-2; 9 bases are shared with TRBD1. The germline CDR1 and CDR2 sequences are SQVTM and ANQGSEA. The CDR3 is 12 amino acids. With V trimmed by 6 bases and J by 7 bases, 6 bases remained unmatched. The CDR3: CSVGQGNTGYTF. In DNA form, the CDR3 reads TGCAGCGTGGGACAGGGAAATACTGGCTACACCTTC.

The chain employs TRBV7-3 and TRBJ1-2; 7 nucleotides align to TRBD1. Unmatched junction bases numbered 4, after V lost 5 bases and J lost 1 base. The CDR3 has 14 amino acids. The germline V gene has CDR1 SGHTA and CDR2 FQGTGA. DNA of the CDR3: TGTGCCAGCAGCCCGCAGGGGGTTAACTATGGCTACACCTTC. Translated, it gives CASSPQGVNYGYTF.

CDR3 in DNA: TGTGCCAGCAGTTACTCGACAGGGGCGAACACTGAAGCTTTCTTT. This gives the protein CASSYSTGANTEAFF. This chain links TRBV6-6 with TRBJ1-1; TRBD1 aligns across 8 bases. The trim removed 0 bases at V and 1 base at J, leaving 1 base unmatched. CDR1 and CDR2 from the germline V gene are MNHNY and SVGAGI (reference sequence). The CDR3 is 15 amino acids.